This TCR beta chain emerged from a study of blood T cell repertoires in COVID-19. The wider study: The origin of the acute and convalescent COVID-19 samples was the United States, Italy and Spain.

V was cut by 1 base and J by 8 bases, with 15 bases left in between. Germline V gene sequence: CDR1 SGDLS, CDR2 YYNGEE. This CDR3 has 15 residues. Per the authors' pipeline: Amplifying reference gene primers gave estimates of nucleated cell counts. Sequenced by immunoSEQ multiplex PCR; TCRdb stores in-frame clones only, minus some. For V, J and clone size, that table is used; D and trimming come from the DNA. The sample includes about 110,000 clones, about nine tenths of them seen just once. Sequencing was done on a sample of peripheral blood. This clonotype was obtained from a woman in her twenties or thirties with acute or convalescent COVID-19. The chain joins TRBV9 to TRBJ1-4; D not certain. The CDR3 bases are TGTGCCAGCAGCGTAAATGTCGAGGCGGAGGAAAAACTGTTTTTT. Its translation: CASSVNVEAEEKLFF. Together with reference TRBV9 and TRBJ1-4, the CDR3 gives the full variable domain: DSGVTQTPKHLITATGQRVTLRCSPRSGDLSVYWYQQSLDQGLQFLIQYYNGEERAKGNILERFSAQQFPDLHSELNLSSLELGDSALYFCASSVNVEAEEKLFFGSGTQLSVL.